A selection of T cell receptor beta chains follows, all from one sample in a study of CD8+ T cells in alopecia areata. Here immunoSEQ multiplex PCR was the method, and the copy in TCRdb shows in-frame clones only, minus some. Here the sample spans 200,000 to 250,000 clones, 64% being singletons. The sequenced sample was CD4+ T cells sorted from blood, obtained at week 4, from a patient treated with tofacitinib. Source of these receptors: a human donor with alopecia areata. The CDR3 runs from the conserved cysteine through the conserved F or W. Fields, in order: D gene, clone size, V gene, J gene, CDR3 DNA, CDR3 protein. D genes are given only for firm matches. Size is stated for part of the rows, as once, few or many counts, or as a class when the clone is expanded.

d_gene: .
abundance: .
v_gene: TRBV9
j_gene: TRBJ1-6
CDR3nt: TGTTCGGGGACCCCAACCCTCCACTTT
CDR3aa: CSGTPTLHF

d_gene: .
abundance: few
v_gene: TRBV5-4
j_gene: TRBJ1-2
CDR3nt: TGTGCCAGCAGCTCGCCAGGGGAAAAGGGTGGCTACACCTTC
CDR3aa: CASSSPGEKGGYTF

d_gene: .
abundance: once
v_gene: TRBV13
j_gene: TRBJ2-1
CDR3nt: TGTGCCAGCAGCCTCTTGGACTCCGGGAGACGCTTCTTC
CDR3aa: CASSLLDSGRRFF

d_gene: TRBD2
abundance: .
v_gene: TRBV4-2
j_gene: TRBJ2-1
CDR3nt: TGTGCCAGCAGCCAAGACGGAGGAGCGGGGGGCTACAATGAGCAGTTCTTC
CDR3aa: CASSQDGGAGGYNEQFF

d_gene: TRBD2
abundance: .
v_gene: TRBV9
j_gene: TRBJ2-3
CDR3nt: TGTGCCAGCAGCGAACACTCCGGGACTAGCGGAGGAGATACGCAGTATTTT
CDR3aa: CASSEHSGTSGGDTQYF

d_gene: .
abundance: once
v_gene: TRBV4-1
j_gene: TRBJ1-6
CDR3nt: TGCGCCAGCAGCCAAGTCTTGCAGATCGGGGCCCTCCACTTT
CDR3aa: CASSQVLQIGALHF

d_gene: .
abundance: few
v_gene: TRBV4-2
j_gene: TRBJ1-1
CDR3nt: TGTGCCAGCAGCCAGGGACGGTTGAACACTGAAGCTTTCTTT
CDR3aa: CASSQGRLNTEAFF

d_gene: .
abundance: .
v_gene: TRBV2
j_gene: TRBJ1-6
CDR3nt: TGTGCCAGCAGTGATCAAGGGGCCCCGAATTCACCCCTCCACTTT
CDR3aa: CASSDQGAPNSPLHF

d_gene: .
abundance: .
v_gene: TRBV5-1
j_gene: TRBJ2-2
CDR3nt: TGCGCCAGCAGCTCGGACACCAACACCGGGGAGCTGTTTTTT
CDR3aa: CASSSDTNTGELFF

d_gene: .
abundance: once
v_gene: TRBV30
j_gene: TRBJ1-2
CDR3nt: TGTGCCTGGAGCGCAGGGTGGGACTATGGCTACACCTTC
CDR3aa: CAWSAGWDYGYTF